The 11 T cell receptor beta chains below were found in one sample sequenced in a study of T-cell memory formation after mild COVID-19. TCRdb recomputed calls from the 5' RACE reads with MiXCR, one row per CDR3 protein. This sample yields 250,000 to 300,000 distinct CDR3 sequences, of which 15% to 20% are seen a single time; roughly 20% belongs to the top ten. The sequenced sample consisted of PBMCs or a T cell subset sorted from them (not recorded which). These receptors all stem from a man aged 18 to 29 who had mild COVID-19 (a few samples of this study predate the infection). Cell type and time point are not known.

This clonotype was detected a few times. The chain carries TRBV18 and TRBJ1-4, with no clear D. The CDR3 is made up of 15 amino acids. V was pared by 3 bases and J by 6 bases, with 14 bases between. Germline values: CDR1 KGHSH, CDR2 LQKENI. For the CDR3, the DNA is TGTGCCAGCTCACCGGGATCAGGATTGTATGAAAAACTGTTTTTT. Its protein product is CASSPGSGLYEKLFF.

This chain uses TRBV20-1 with TRBJ2-5; D call uncertain. V dropped 5 bases and J dropped 3 bases, with 13 bases sitting between them. The CDR3 runs to 13 residues. CDR1 is DFQATT and CDR2 is SNEGSKA in the germline V gene (reference sequence). The CDR3 sequence: CSAPQVGEETQYF. CDR3 sequence (DNA): TGCAGTGCTCCGCAGGTGGGCGAAGAGACCCAGTACTTC.

This clonotype appeared many times. V is TRBV5-1 and J is TRBJ1-2; possibly TRBD1 for D (6 bases). Germline V gives CDR1 SGHRS, CDR2 YFSETQ. The CDR3 totals 14 residues. The germline V and J ends were trimmed by 4 bases and 5 bases, with 15 bases remaining between them. Here the CDR3 DNA reads TGCGCCAGCAGCCCGGGGGGGGCCACTTATGGCTACACCTTC. It yields the protein CASSPGGATYGYTF.

Regarding this clonotype: Germline is not matched at one junction end, which may reflect a read error. This rearrangement joins TRBV7-2 to TRBJ1-6; no clear D gene. The germline CDR1 and CDR2 sequences are SGHTA and FQGNSA. The CDR3 extends over 14 amino acids. The chain's CDR3 is CASSLDQFYSPLHF. The CDR3 coding sequence is TGTGCCAGCAGTTTAGACCAATTCTATTCACCCCTCCACTTT.

This clonotype was recorded a few times. The CDR3 DNA is TGCGCCAGCAGGCCGGTGGAGTCTGGGGCCAACGTCCTGACTTTC. This sequence encodes CASRPVESGANVLTF. The V and J genes are TRBV5-1 and TRBJ2-6; the D is unclear. This CDR3 has 15 residues. Germline-derived CDR1 and CDR2 are SGHRS and YFSETQ. V lost 5 bases and J 1 base, leaving 10 bases between the germline ends.

This chain joins TRBV4-1 and TRBJ2-2; D possibly corresponds to TRBD1 (6 bases). The CDR3 sequence is 13 residues long. Germline assignment: CDR1 MGHRA and CDR2 YSYEKL. Trimming stripped 4 bases from V and 6 bases from J, with 9 bases between. CDR3: CASSRTDSGELFF. The CDR3 DNA reads as TGCGCCAGCAGCCGGACAGATTCCGGGGAGCTGTTTTTT.

The chain couples TRBV6-2 or TRBV6-3 to TRBJ2-7, with a possible D match to TRBD2 (6 bases). The germline V and J ends were trimmed by 4 bases and 6 bases, with 16 bases remaining between them. The CDR3 has 14 residues. Germline CDR1 MNHEY, CDR2 SVGEGT. The CDR3 region has the DNA TGTGCCAGCAGTTTAGGACTATCTTTCGCCGAGCAGTACGTC. Amino acid sequence: CASSLGLSFAEQYV.

Only a few counts were recorded for this clonotype. This chain joins TRBV12-3 or TRBV12-4 and TRBJ1-1, with a possible D match to TRBD1 (6 bases). The CDR3 consists of 14 residues. Trimming cost V 3 bases and J 1 base, with 9 bases left between them. The CDR3 sequence: CASSFGQTNTEAFF. In nucleotides, the CDR3 is TGTGCCAGCAGTTTCGGACAGACGAACACTGAAGCTTTCTTT.

This clonotype has only a few counts. The V gene is TRBV20-1, the J gene TRBJ2-3; the D is unclear. The CDR3 runs 13 residues. The germline V and J ends were trimmed by 4 bases and 0 bases, with 8 bases remaining between them. Germline V lookup: CDR1 DFQATT, CDR2 SNEGSKA (reference sequence). The CDR3 DNA sequence: TGCAGTGCTACGGCTATTAGCACAGATACGCAGTATTTT. Its translation: CSATAISTDTQYF.

J is TRBJ1-5 and V is TRBV5-1; the D is unclear. CDR1 SGHRS and CDR2 YFSETQ come from the germline V gene. The CDR3 sequence is 15 residues long. V shed 0 bases and J shed 6 bases, with 13 bases lying between them. The chain's CDR3 is CASSLDGSDGQPQHF. The CDR3 region has the DNA TGCGCCAGCAGCTTGGACGGATCGGATGGTCAGCCCCAGCATTTT.

A few counts support this clonotype. The chain combines TRBV7-3 with TRBJ2-3; TRBD2 agrees at 13 bases. The CDR3 contains 15 residues. The V gene's germline CDR1 is SGHTA and CDR2 FQGTGA. J gave up 6 bases and V 4 bases, and 4 bases lay outside the gene matches. The CDR3 region has the DNA TGTGCCAGCAGCTCCGGACTAGCGGGGGCCGATACGCAGTATTTT. As protein: CASSSGLAGADTQYF.